These 3 T cell receptor beta chains were sequenced from one sample in a study of shared clonotypes between healthy human individuals. Cells designated naive CD8 were CD45RO-negative and were positively selected for CCR7, with terminally differentiated effector memory CD45RA+ cells excluded. Only in-frame clones appear in the TCRdb table, and some are missing; sequencing was by immunoSEQ multiplex PCR. The profile shows around 1.9 million clones, about 92% of them singletons. The sequenced sample was naive CD8+ T cells from PBMCs. The receptors were sampled from a man younger than 35 in good health. Some clones in this sample may be carry-over from other donors' samples.

V usage is TRBV27 and J usage is TRBJ1-2; D is perhaps TRBD1 (5 bases). This CDR3 region has 12 residues. The germline V gene encodes CDR1 MNHEY and CDR2 SMNVEV (reference sequence). V was cut by 2 bases and J by 6 bases, with 7 bases left in between. CDR3: CASSLGGDGYTF. CDR3 nucleotide sequence: TGTGCCAGCAGTTTAGGAGGGGATGGCTACACCTTC.

The J gene is TRBJ2-1, the V gene TRBV25-1; TRBD1 might be the D (6 bases). The V end lost 6 bases, the J end lost 13 bases, and 13 bases lay between the germline ends. Germline lookup yields CDR1 MGHDK and CDR2 SYGVNS. The CDR3 is 11 residues long. For the CDR3, the DNA is TGTGCCAGCAGAGGGGGACACGGACAGTTCTTC. Its protein product is CASRGGHGQFF.

The chain combines TRBV6-6 with TRBJ2-7; a weak D match, TRBD2 (6 bases). V dropped 11 bases and J dropped 6 bases, with 17 bases sitting between them. Germline loops: CDR1 MNHNY, CDR2 SVGAGI (reference sequence). CDR3 length equals 12 residues. The CDR3 sequence: CAGRDSAGEQYF. CDR3 bases: TGTGCCGGTCGGGACTCCGCCGGCGAGCAGTACTTC.